Listed below are T cell receptor beta chains from one sample, sequenced in a study of cytomegalovirus exposure and HLA in healthy donors. Here immunoSEQ multiplex PCR was the method, and the copy in TCRdb shows in-frame clones only, minus some. The data contain about 140,000 clones, approximately 84% of them singletons. The specimen was PBMCs. These receptors were taken from a woman aged 25-40 years in good health and CMV-seronegative. The CDR3 runs from the conserved cysteine through the conserved F or W. Each record gives: D gene, J gene, clone size, CDR3 length, V gene, CDR3 DNA, CDR3 protein. The D gene is left open where the match is weak. Not every row has a clone size; where given, it reads once, few, many or a size class.

TRBD1 | TRBJ1-5 | once | 15 | TRBV28 | TGTGCCAGCAGTCCCAGGACAGGGGGCAATCAGCCCCAGCATTTT | CASSPRTGGNQPQHF
. | TRBJ2-3 | once | 13 | TRBV19 | TGTGCCAGTGGGGCAGCTTCCACAGATACGCAGTATTTT | CASGAASTDTQYF
TRBD1 | TRBJ1-2 | few | 14 | TRBV5-6 | TGTGCCAGCAGCTTGGCCTTGCAGGGACAGGGCTACACCTTC | CASSLALQGQGYTF
. | TRBJ2-7 | . | 14 | TRBV6-1 | TGTGCCAGCAGCTATACCGGGACAACCTACGAGCAGTACTTC | CASSYTGTTYEQYF
. | TRBJ2-7 | few | 15 | TRBV5-1 | TGCGCCAGCAGCTTGGTTGGGACAAACGCCTACGAGCAGTACTTC | CASSLVGTNAYEQYF
. | TRBJ1-2 | . | 12 | TRBV19 | TGTGCCAGTTCAACCAGAGGTCATGGCTACACCTTC | CASSTRGHGYTF
TRBD1 | TRBJ1-1 | . | 14 | TRBV7-2 | TGTGCCAGCAGCTTAGGGACAGGGGGCTTTGAAGCTTTCTTT | CASSLGTGGFEAFF
. | TRBJ1-1 | . | 14 | TRBV19 | TGTGCCAGTAGGATCAGGCCCGTAGGCACTGAAGCTTTCTTT | CASRIRPVGTEAFF
. | TRBJ2-7 | . | 13 | TRBV15 | TGTGCCACCAGCCCACGGACTGGGCGGGCGCAGTACTTC | CATSPRTGRAQYF
TRBD1 | TRBJ1-1 | . | 13 | TRBV29-1 | TGCAGCGTGACAGGGTTACATGGGGTTCAAGCTTTCTTT | CSVTGLHGVQAFF
. | TRBJ1-3 | . | 15 | TRBV5-6 | TGTGCCAGCAGCCCTAATGCAGGGGCTGGAAACACCATATATTTT | CASSPNAGAGNTIYF
. | TRBJ2-2 | . | 13 | TRBV14 | TGTGCCAGCAGCTACCTAAGCCTCGGGGAGCTGTTTTTT | CASSYLSLGELFF
. | TRBJ2-1 | . | 18 | TRBV18 | TGTGCCAGCTCCCCATCATTGACAGCCCGCGTCCAATACAATGAGCAGTTCTTC | CASSPSLTARVQYNEQFF
TRBD1 | TRBJ2-1 | . | 15 | TRBV10-3 | TGTGCCATCAGTGATCCGGACAGGGGGAGAAATGAGCAGTTCTTC | CAISDPDRGRNEQFF
TRBD2 | TRBJ2-2 | many | 15 | TRBV5-1 | TGCGCCAGCAGCCCACTAGCGGGGGCTTTCGGGGAGCTGTTTTTT | CASSPLAGAFGELFF
. | TRBJ2-3 | . | 16 | TRBV11-1 | TGTGCCAGCAGCCTTCGGACGCCGGGGAGCACAGATACGCAGTATTTT | CASSLRTPGSTDTQYF
. | TRBJ1-5 | few | 13 | TRBV2 | TGTGCCAGCAGGTTTCTCAGCAATCAGCCCCAGCATTTT | CASRFLSNQPQHF
TRBD1 | TRBJ1-6 | . | 14 | TRBV19 | TGTGCCAGTAGTATGACAGGGCCTAATTCACCCCTCCACTTT | CASSMTGPNSPLHF
. | TRBJ1-6 | . | 16 | TRBV7-2 | TGTGCCAGCAGCCGGGTCGGACGGTCGGGGGGTTCACCCCTCCACTTT | CASSRVGRSGGSPLHF
. | TRBJ1-6 | . | 15 | TRBV7-6 | TGTGCCAGCAGCTTGCGGCTGGAACCTAATTCACCCCTCCACTTT | CASSLRLEPNSPLHF
. | TRBJ1-2 | . | 15 | TRBV7-3 | TGTGCCAGCAGCTTAAACGGCGGGAGGGCTGGCGGCTACACCTTC | CASSLNGGRAGGYTF
TRBD2 | TRBJ2-3 | . | 15 | TRBV7-6 | TGTGCCAGCAGCTTACTAGCGGGGTACACAGATACGCAGTATTTT | CASSLLAGYTDTQYF
TRBD2 | TRBJ2-1 | . | 15 | TRBV29-1 | TGCAGCGTAGAAGGGACTAGCGGGGGGGCCTATGAGCAGTTCTTC | CSVEGTSGGAYEQFF
TRBD2 | TRBJ2-1 | . | 18 | TRBV2 | TGTGCCAGCACTCCGGGGCTACTAGCGGTGAGCTCCTACAATGAGCAGTTCTTC | CASTPGLLAVSSYNEQFF
. | TRBJ1-6 | many | 15 | TRBV11-2 | TGTGCCAGCAGCCTAAGGCCCGGGGTGGATTCACCCCTCCACTTT | CASSLRPGVDSPLHF
TRBD1 | TRBJ1-2 | . | 15 | TRBV7-9 | TGTGCCAGCAGCTTCGGACAGGGAGGCCCCTATGGCTACACCTTC | CASSFGQGGPYGYTF
TRBD2 | TRBJ2-1 | . | 15 | TRBV11-2 | TGTGCCAGCACTAAACTAGCGGGGGGGTACAATGAGCAGTTCTTC | CASTKLAGGYNEQFF
TRBD2 | TRBJ2-7 | . | 18 | TRBV7-9 | TGTGCCAGCAGCTTAGCGCCCGGGGGGGGAACGATCTCCTACGAGCAGTACTTC | CASSLAPGGGTISYEQYF
. | TRBJ2-5 | . | 15 | TRBV6-5 | TGTGCCAGCAGTTACTCGGGGGGGGCAGAGGAGACCCAGTACTTC | CASSYSGGAEETQYF
. | TRBJ2-3 | . | 15 | TRBV7-2 | TGTGCCAGCAGCTTAGCGCCCTCTAGCGCAGATACGCAGTATTTT | CASSLAPSSADTQYF
. | TRBJ1-1 | . | 13 | TRBV7-9 | TGTGCCAGCAGCTTCACTCCGGGCACTGAAGCTTTCTTT | CASSFTPGTEAFF
TRBD1 | TRBJ2-5 | . | 14 | TRBV2 | TGTGCCAGCAGTAAAGACAGGGGAGAAGAGACCCAGTACTTC | CASSKDRGEETQYF
TRBD2 | TRBJ2-1 | . | 15 | TRBV19 | TGTGCCAGTAGTGTGACTAGCGCCTCCTACAATGAGCAGTTCTTC | CASSVTSASYNEQFF
TRBD2 | TRBJ2-5 | once | 19 | TRBV7-3 | TGTGCCAGCAGCCCCAGTGGGGGGACTAGCGGGGGGGCACAAGAGACCCAGTACTTC | CASSPSGGTSGGAQETQYF
. | TRBJ1-2 | . | 17 | TRBV4-1 | TGCGCCAGCAGCCAAGATGGGAGGGATCGAGGGTGGGATGGCTACACCTTC | CASSQDGRDRGWDGYTF
. | TRBJ1-2 | few | 16 | TRBV7-2 | TGTGCCAGCAGCTCCGGGACACGGAGGCCCAACTATGGCTACACCTTC | CASSSGTRRPNYGYTF
TRBD1 | TRBJ1-5 | . | 17 | TRBV7-9 | TGTGCCAGCAGCCCGGGACAGGGAACGTATAGCAATCAGCCCCAGCATTTT | CASSPGQGTYSNQPQHF
TRBD1 | TRBJ2-2 | once | 15 | TRBV4-1 | TGCGCCAGCAGTCCGTGGGGACAGGGGACCGGGGAGCTGTTTTTT | CASSPWGQGTGELFF
. | TRBJ1-2 | . | 11 | TRBV29-1 | TGCAGCGTTGGTGGGGGCGGCGGCTACACCTTC | CSVGGGGGYTF
TRBD2 | TRBJ2-2 | . | 17 | TRBV10-3 | TGTGCCATCAGCCCGGGACTAGCGGGGGGGATCACCGGGGAGCTGTTTTTT | CAISPGLAGGITGELFF
. | TRBJ1-4 | . | 17 | TRBV4-1 | TGCGCCAGCAGCCAACCTACCCACCGGCAGGGTAATGAAAAACTGTTTTTT | CASSQPTHRQGNEKLFF
. | TRBJ1-4 | . | 14 | TRBV9 | TGTGCCAGCAGCGGGGGGGGAAGTAATGAAAAACTGTTTTTT | CASSGGGSNEKLFF
TRBD1 | TRBJ1-2 | . | 14 | TRBV13 | TGTGCCAGCAGCTTGAAGGGGGCAGACTATGGCTACACCTTC | CASSLKGADYGYTF
. | TRBJ1-1 | . | 13 | TRBV6-5 | TGTGCCAGCTACTCACGGGGTAGCACTGAAGCTTTCTTT | CASYSRGSTEAFF
TRBD1 | TRBJ2-7 | . | 13 | TRBV9 | TGTGCCAGCAGCCGGACAGGGGGTGGCGAGCAGTACTTC | CASSRTGGGEQYF
. | TRBJ1-1 | . | 14 | TRBV19 | TGTGCCAGTAGTATACTGGGCGTGAACACTGAAGCTTTCTTT | CASSILGVNTEAFF
. | TRBJ1-3 | many | 14 | TRBV2 | TGTGCCAGCAGTGTACTGTCCTCTGGAAACACCATATATTTT | CASSVLSSGNTIYF
TRBD1 | TRBJ1-2 | . | 14 | TRBV10-3 | TGTGCCATCAGTGAAGGGACAGGGTCTTCCCCTGTTATCTTC | CAISEGTGSSPVIF
. | TRBJ2-3 | . | 12 | TRBV5-1 | TGCGCCAGCAGCTTGTCCGCAGATACGCAGTATTTT | CASSLSADTQYF
. | TRBJ2-1 | many | 14 | TRBV7-2 | TGTGCCAGCAGAGGGGGGGGTGCCTACAATGAGCAGTTCTTC | CASRGGGAYNEQFF
TRBD1 | TRBJ1-3 | . | 15 | TRBV28 | TGTGCCAGCAGCCCGCCTACAGGGGTTGGAAACACCATATATTTT | CASSPPTGVGNTIYF
. | TRBJ2-1 | . | 21 | TRBV12-5 | TGTGCTAGTGGTTTGGGCCATCGGCAGGGTTTACTCGAGAGCTCCTACAATGAGCAGTTCTTC | CASGLGHRQGLLESSYNEQFF
. | TRBJ1-1 | . | 11 | TRBV19 | TGTGCCACTACGGTGAACACTGAAGCTTTCTTT | CATTVNTEAFF